One sample yielded the 2 T cell receptor beta chains listed below, sequenced in a study of early stage breast cancer tumors. Clones were sequenced by immunoSEQ multiplex PCR, and TCRdb holds only the in-frame ones, with some missing. Of some 47,000 clones listed, 83% were seen once; the top ten hold about 1.4%. Sequenced: blood. The receptor set was obtained from a person aged 45 to 60 with breast cancer.

This chain links TRBV28 with TRBJ2-7; no firm D call. Germline assignment: CDR1 MDHEN and CDR2 SYDVKM. Deletions cut 6 bases from V and 1 base from J, with 16 bases between. CDR3 length equals 15 residues. This CDR3 reads CASSPGGESSYEQYF. The CDR3 nucleotides are TGTGCCAGCAGCCCGGGCGGCGAGTCGTCCTACGAGCAGTACTTC.

The genes are TRBV4-2 and TRBJ2-3, with 11 nucleotides matching TRBD2. There are 17 residues in the CDR3. V lost 2 bases to trimming and J lost 4 bases; unmatched junction nucleotides: 8. CDR1 LGHNA and CDR2 YNFKEQ come from the germline V gene. The CDR3 protein is CASSQFTSGSTADTQYF. CDR3 DNA: TGTGCCAGCAGCCAATTTACTAGCGGGAGTACGGCAGATACGCAGTATTTT.